This entry lists 16 T cell receptor beta chains sequenced from one sample in a study of T cells after yellow fever vaccination. TCRdb itself ran the 5' RACE reads through MiXCR, one entry per CDR3 protein. The sample includes under 200,000 distinct CDR3 sequences, approximately 6.8% seen only once; the top ten take under 3%. The source was CD4+ T cells sorted from PBMCs, collected 5 to 6 days after the first yellow fever vaccination. Source of these receptors: a man younger than 35 who received the YFV17D yellow fever vaccine.

This clonotype was counted between two and nine times. The J gene is TRBJ1-2, the V gene TRBV6-1; D not resolved. This CDR3 contains 15 residues. Trimming stripped 7 bases from V and 7 bases from J, with 22 bases between. Per the germline V gene, CDR1 is MNHNS and CDR2 is SASEGT. CDR3 DNA: TGTGCCAGCATGAACCGGGAGCTCTGGTACGGTGGCTACACCTTC. Protein product: CASMNRELWYGGYTF.

Ten or more counts support this clonotype. The chain uses TRBV7-2 and TRBJ1-2; TRBD1 matches 7 bases. J lost 4 bases, V lost 6 bases, and 11 bases had no gene match. The CDR3 sequence is 15 residues long. Germline V gene data show CDR1 as SGHTA and CDR2 as FQGNSA. The CDR3 loop reads CASSLTGTAFYGYTF. In DNA form, the CDR3 reads TGTGCCAGCAGTCTAACCGGGACAGCTTTCTATGGCTACACCTTC. Full variable domain (missing parts from reference TRBV7-2 and TRBJ1-2): GAGVSQSPSNKVTEKGKDVELRCDPISGHTALYWYRQSLGQGLEFLIYFQGNSAPDKSGLPSDRFSAERTGGSVSTLTIQRTQQEDSAVYLCASSLTGTAFYGYTFGSGTRLTVV.

At least ten counts were recorded for this clonotype. V and J are TRBV12-3 or TRBV12-4 and TRBJ2-7, with D possibly TRBD2 on 6 matching bases. The CDR3 runs 18 residues. V was pared by 0 bases and J by 5 bases, with 23 bases between. The CDR3 reads CASSLARRGLAPINEQYF. In DNA, the CDR3 is TGTGCCAGCAGTTTAGCGCGGAGGGGTCTGGCCCCTATAAACGAGCAGTACTTC.

This clonotype was seen many times. This sequence joins TRBV5-1 and TRBJ1-1, with D unclear. The CDR3 spans 14 residues. Per germline, CDR1 SGHRS and CDR2 YFSETQ. Trimming left V 0 bases short and J 2 bases short, with 8 bases between. The CDR3 spells CASSLGGINTEAFF. The CDR3 DNA reads as TGCGCCAGCAGCTTGGGAGGGATAAACACTGAAGCTTTCTTT. Variable domain in full (rest from reference TRBV5-1 and TRBJ1-1): KAGVTQTPRYLIKTRGQQVTLSCSPISGHRSVSWYQQTPGQGLQFLFEYFSETQRNKGNFPGRFSGRQFSNSRSEMNVSTLELGDSALYLCASSLGGINTEAFFGQGTRLTVV.

This clonotype was seen repeatedly, ten times or more. In DNA, the CDR3 is TGTGCCAGCAGCCCTTGGACAGGGGGCTATGGCTACACCTTC. Its translation is CASSPWTGGYGYTF. This sequence joins TRBV11-2 and TRBJ1-2; 10 nucleotides line up with TRBD1. The CDR3 runs to 14 residues. Germline V CDR1 and CDR2: SGHAT, FQNNGV. The V and J ends lost 5 bases and 4 bases, in that order; junction bases with no gene match: 4.

This clonotype came up many times. The chain recombines TRBV10-3 with TRBJ2-3, with 13 positions matching TRBD2. The ends lost 4 bases at V and 5 bases at J; junction bases unmatched: 6. In germline, CDR1 is ENHRY, CDR2 SYGVKD. The CDR3 sequence is 16 residues long. Here the CDR3 reads CAISVTSGGAIDTQYF. CDR3 nucleotide sequence: TGTGCCATCAGTGTCACTAGCGGGGGGGCCATAGATACGCAGTATTTT.

This clonotype was observed a few times. This chain connects TRBV9 to TRBJ2-5, with D possibly TRBD1 on 5 matching bases. This CDR3 is 16 amino acids long. Germline V lookup: CDR1 SGDLS, CDR2 YYNGEE. Trimming took off 0 bases at V and 3 bases at J, with 15 bases between the two ends. The CDR3: CASSVEGRAREETQYF. CDR3 nucleotide sequence: TGTGCCAGCAGCGTAGAGGGCAGGGCGAGAGAAGAGACCCAGTACTTC.

At least ten counts were recorded for this clonotype. The chain links TRBV20-1 to TRBJ1-2, with D possibly being TRBD1 (5 bases). Trimming removed 1 base from V and 5 bases from J, with 17 bases in between. Germline lookup yields CDR1 DFQATT and CDR2 SNEGSKA (reference sequence). The CDR3 consists of 15 residues. CDR3 loop: CSARAGGGVRYGYTF. The DNA for the CDR3 is TGCAGTGCTAGAGCCGGCGGGGGGGTCAGATATGGCTACACCTTC.

This clonotype appeared a few times. CDR3 sequence (DNA): TGTGCCAGCAGTGAGAGATGGACAGAATACGAGCAGTACTTC. It translates to CASSERWTEYEQYF. The chain has TRBV2 and TRBJ2-7, with D tentatively TRBD1 (6 bases). Germline values: CDR1 SNHLY, CDR2 FYNNEI. The CDR3 contains 14 residues. V dropped 3 bases and J dropped 4 bases, with 13 bases sitting between them.

This clonotype was seen a handful of times. The chain uses TRBV9 and TRBJ2-1; D ambiguous. From germline, CDR1 is SGDLS and CDR2 YYNGEE. The CDR3 spans 15 residues. With 7 bases removed from V and 0 bases from J, the gap between germline ends came to 14 bases. The CDR3 DNA is TGTGCCAGCGGGATTGGGCTCAGCTCCTACAATGAGCAGTTCTTC. Translation: CASGIGLSSYNEQFF.

The chain uses TRBV7-2 and TRBJ1-2; TRBD1 might be the D (6 bases). The CDR3 contains 13 residues. Germline CDR1 reads SGHTA; CDR2 reads FQGNSA. The ends were cut back, 5 bases at V and 4 bases at J, with 11 bases in the middle. The CDR3 DNA reads as TGTGCCAGCAGCATGGGCAGGGGCTATGGCTACACCTTC. Translation gives CASSMGRGYGYTF. Variable domain in full (rest from reference TRBV7-2 and TRBJ1-2): GAGVSQSPSNKVTEKGKDVELRCDPISGHTALYWYRQSLGQGLEFLIYFQGNSAPDKSGLPSDRFSAERTGGSVSTLTIQRTQQEDSAVYLCASSMGRGYGYTFGSGTRLTVV.

The V and J genes are TRBV29-1 and TRBJ2-5; 8 nucleotides line up with TRBD2. There are 16 residues in the CDR3. The V gene's germline CDR1 is SQVTM and CDR2 ANQGSEA. V shed 3 bases, J shed 5 bases, and the junction held 14 bases outside the gene matches. CDR3 bases: TGCAGCGTTGACCGGACTACGGGGGGGCCCGGGGAGACCCAGTACTTC. Encoded protein: CSVDRTTGGPGETQYF.

A few counts support this clonotype. The J gene is TRBJ2-2, the V gene TRBV7-8; TRBD1 matches 9 bases. The CDR3 has 15 amino acids. In germline, CDR1 is SGHVS, CDR2 FQNEAQ. J was trimmed by 3 bases and V by 5 bases; bases with no gene match: 4. The CDR3 reads CASSPGQGHTGELFF. The CDR3 bases are TGTGCCAGCAGCCCGGGACAGGGCCACACCGGGGAGCTGTTTTTT.

This clonotype was detected a few times. J is TRBJ2-7 and V is TRBV20-1, with TRBD1 identical over 12 bases. CDR3 length equals 14 residues. After removal of 1 base from V and 4 bases from J, the junction contained 2 bases not matched to a gene. Germline V lookup: CDR1 DFQATT, CDR2 SNEGSKA (reference sequence). This chain's CDR3 is CSARGDRGRYEQYF. The CDR3 region has the DNA TGCAGTGCTAGAGGGGACAGGGGGCGGTACGAGCAGTACTTC.

This clonotype was counted at least ten times. The chain employs TRBV28 and TRBJ2-3, with 8 positions matching TRBD2. The trim removed 11 bases at V and 4 bases at J, leaving 11 bases unmatched. The CDR3 is made up of 14 amino acids. The germline V gene has CDR1 MDHEN and CDR2 SYDVKM. The CDR3 DNA reads TGTGCCTGCTACGCGGGGGGCTACGCAGATACGCAGTATTTT. It is translated as CACYAGGYADTQYF.

This clonotype was seen many times. The rearrangement joins TRBV4-1 to TRBJ2-3; 9 bases map to TRBD2. Germline CDR1 MGHRA, CDR2 YSYEKL. This CDR3 is 16 amino acids long. The V gene end was trimmed by 3 bases and the J gene end by 5 bases; junction bases not matched to a gene: 9. The CDR3 sequence is CASSHERGDAGDTQYF. The CDR3 DNA reads as TGCGCCAGCAGCCATGAGCGGGGGGACGCGGGAGATACGCAGTATTTT.